The 19 T cell receptor beta chains below come from one sample, sequenced in a study of blood T cell repertoires in COVID-19. Sequenced by immunoSEQ multiplex PCR; TCRdb stores in-frame clones only, minus some. The profile covers 150,000 or so clones, with over 75% appearing a single time and 9.5% to 12% taken by the ten largest. The sample comprised PBMCs or T cells enriched from blood (not recorded which). These receptors were collected from a man aged 50-60 years who had recovered from COVID-19.

This clone has a count of ten or more. The V gene is TRBV30, the J gene TRBJ2-7; 10 bases match TRBD1. The CDR3 contains 13 residues. Trimming cost V 5 bases and J 2 bases; bases outside gene matches: 3. Germline lookup yields CDR1 GTSNPN and CDR2 SVGIG (reference sequence). DNA for the CDR3: TGTGCCTGGGGACAGGGGGGCACCTACGAGCAGTACTTC. This encodes CAWGQGGTYEQYF.

This chain uses TRBV28 with TRBJ2-1, with D maybe TRBD2 (6 bases). CDR1 is MDHEN, CDR2 SYDVKM, per germline. V was shortened by 8 bases and J by 0 bases, with 17 bases between the two germline ends. This CDR3 has 16 residues. In DNA form, the CDR3 reads TGTGCCAGCTCCCCTCCCCGCGGGAACTCCTACAATGAGCAGTTCTTC. This encodes CASSPPRGNSYNEQFF.

The V gene is TRBV7-3, the J gene TRBJ2-1; 9 bases line up with TRBD2. Germline CDR1 and CDR2: SGHTA and FQGTGA. The trim removed 5 bases at V and 8 bases at J, leaving 16 bases unmatched. The CDR3 has 17 residues. The CDR3 nucleotides read TGTGCCAGCAGCCCACTTCCTCCTGCGGGGGGGCAGGATGAGCAGTTCTTC. This encodes CASSPLPPAGGQDEQFF.

The gene calls are TRBV4-2 and TRBJ2-7; 10 positions agree with TRBD1. Per the germline V gene, CDR1 is LGHNA and CDR2 is YNFKEQ. This CDR3 contains 14 residues. V shed 2 bases, J shed 6 bases, and the junction held 4 bases outside the gene matches. The CDR3: CASSQRTGGAEQYF. CDR3 bases: TGTGCCAGCAGCCAAAGGACAGGGGGGGCCGAGCAGTACTTC.

V and J are TRBV18 and TRBJ2-3; D uncertain. Germline CDR1 is KGHSH and CDR2 is LQKENI. The length of the CDR3 is 14 residues. V lost 3 bases and J 3 bases, leaving 10 bases between the germline ends. The DNA of the CDR3 is TGTGCCAGCTCACCGCAGGCCAAAACAGATACGCAGTATTTT. It encodes CASSPQAKTDTQYF.

V is TRBV28 and J is TRBJ1-1; 8 positions agree with TRBD1. The germline CDR1 and CDR2 sequences are MDHEN and SYDVKM. V was pared by 10 bases and J by 11 bases, with 12 bases of the junction left unmatched. The CDR3 consists of 12 residues. CDR3 sequence reads: CATDRDSVRAFF. For the CDR3, the DNA is TGTGCCACGGACAGGGACTCTGTGCGGGCTTTCTTT.

V usage is TRBV2 and J usage is TRBJ2-5; possibly TRBD2 for D (7 bases). CDR1 and CDR2 (germline): SNHLY, FYNNEI. The CDR3 is made up of 15 amino acids. The V end lost 7 bases, the J end lost 1 base, and 16 bases lay between the germline ends. In DNA, the CDR3 is TGTGCCAGCAATCATAGGGGGGGGCGCCAAGAGACCCAGTACTTC. Its protein product is CASNHRGGRQETQYF.

The rearrangement joins TRBV13 to TRBJ2-3, with 7 bases fitting TRBD2. The J segment lost 6 bases and the V segment lost 5 bases, leaving 17 bases of the junction unmatched. The CDR3 is 17 amino acids. Germline V lookup: CDR1 PRHDT, CDR2 FYEKMQ (reference sequence). The CDR3 is CASSDIATSAGGDTQYF. CDR3 DNA: TGTGCCAGCAGCGATATAGCCACTAGCGCCGGGGGGGATACGCAGTATTTT. Using reference TRBV13 and TRBJ2-3 for the parts outside the CDR3, the full variable domain is AAGVIQSPRHLIKEKRETATLKCYPIPRHDTVYWYQQGPGQDPQFLISFYEKMQSDKGSIPDRFSAQQFSDYHSELNMSSLELGDSALYFCASSDIATSAGGDTQYFGPGTRLTVL.

This chain connects TRBV28 to TRBJ1-6; 10 bases map to TRBD1. J gave up 10 bases and V 3 bases, and 18 bases lay outside the gene matches. The CDR3 runs to 19 residues. Germline values: CDR1 MDHEN, CDR2 SYDVKM. The CDR3 protein is CASSFRKDLRDRGGSPLHF. The CDR3 DNA reads TGTGCCAGCAGTTTTCGGAAGGATCTCCGGGACAGGGGTGGCTCACCCCTCCACTTT.

J is TRBJ1-2 and V is TRBV20-1; D remains ambiguous. Looked up from germline, CDR1 is DFQATT and CDR2 is SNEGSKA (reference sequence). This CDR3 has 14 residues. Trimming took off 3 bases at V and 2 bases at J, with 13 bases between the two ends. The CDR3 sequence is CSASRRTLNYGYTF. For the CDR3, the DNA is TGCAGTGCTAGTAGAAGGACTTTGAACTATGGCTACACCTTC.

This clone appeared once. The CDR3, as DNA: TGTGCCAGCAGCCGACATCAGGGAGGGGGAAGTGCAGAGACCCAGTACTTC. The encoded protein is CASSRHQGGGSAETQYF. This chain links TRBV4-2 with TRBJ2-5, with D perhaps matching TRBD2 (7 bases). V was clipped by 4 bases and J by 4 bases, with 22 bases between them. Germline V gene lookup returns CDR1 LGHNA and CDR2 YNFKEQ. The CDR3 totals 17 residues.

V is TRBV19 and J is TRBJ2-3; 8 bases are a match to TRBD1. The CDR3 covers 16 residues. Germline CDR1 reads LNHDA; CDR2 reads SQIVND (reference sequence). V lost 4 bases to trimming and J lost 3 bases; unmatched junction nucleotides: 9. The CDR3 is CASSKPRQGSTDTQYF. CDR3 DNA: TGTGCCAGTAGTAAACCTCGACAGGGGAGTACAGATACGCAGTATTTT.

J is TRBJ1-2 and V is TRBV3-1 (or the pseudogene TRBV3-2), with D perhaps matching TRBD1 (5 bases). Germline-derived CDR1 and CDR2 are LGHDT and YNNKEL (reference sequence). The ends were cut back, 1 base at V and 1 base at J, with 10 bases in the middle. This CDR3 spans 15 amino acids. The DNA of the CDR3 is TGTGCCAGCAGCCAAGGGGGCGCTCGTAACTATGGCTACACCTTC. As protein: CASSQGGARNYGYTF.

This clone occurred a few times. This rearrangement joins TRBV5-6 to TRBJ2-7; D not certain. Trimming left V 1 base short and J 2 bases short, with 13 bases between. Germline V gives CDR1 SGHDT, CDR2 YYEEEE. The CDR3 is 15 residues long. As DNA, the CDR3 is TGTGCCAGCAGCTTGACCGCTTCTACCCCCTACGAGCAGTACTTC. This translates into CASSLTASTPYEQYF.

The rearrangement joins TRBV2 to TRBJ1-2; the match to TRBD1 covers 10 bases. Per germline, CDR1 SNHLY and CDR2 FYNNEI. CDR3 length equals 14 residues. The ends lost 7 bases at V and 6 bases at J; junction bases unmatched: 8. CDR3 amino acids: CASIGMDRGDGYTF. CDR3 nucleotide sequence: TGTGCCAGCATTGGAATGGACAGGGGGGATGGCTACACCTTC. The full variable domain, with the rest looked up from reference TRBV2 and TRBJ1-2, is EPEVTQTPSHQVTQMGQEVILRCVPISNHLYFYWYRQILGQKVEFLVSFYNNEISEKSEIFDDQFSVERPDGSNFTLKIRSTKLEDSAMYFCASIGMDRGDGYTFGSGTRLTVV.

The rearrangement links TRBV29-1 to TRBJ2-5; D possibly corresponds to TRBD2 (6 bases). Looked up from germline, CDR1 is SQVTM and CDR2 is ANQGSEA. This CDR3 is built from 12 residues. Trimming stripped 4 bases from V and 5 bases from J, with 11 bases between. The CDR3 coding sequence is TGCAGCGTTGCCACTAGCATGGAGACCCAGTACTTC. Residues: CSVATSMETQYF.

The rearrangement uses TRBV2 and TRBJ1-6; 10 nucleotides agree with TRBD1. Germline V gene data show CDR1 as SNHLY and CDR2 as FYNNEI. The CDR3 runs to 16 residues. With V trimmed by 6 bases and J by 8 bases, 10 bases remained unmatched. CDR3 in DNA: TGTGCCAGCAGCGGAGACAGGGGGCGTATGGATTCACCCCTCCACTTT. Its translation is CASSGDRGRMDSPLHF.

The V call is TRBV28, the J call TRBJ1-1; a possible D gene is TRBD1 (6 bases). V lost 5 bases and J 4 bases, leaving 17 bases between the germline ends. The CDR3 length is 15 residues. Per germline, CDR1 MDHEN and CDR2 SYDVKM. DNA of the CDR3: TGTGCCAGCAGTACCTCCAGGGAAGGGGGCACTGAAGCTTTCTTT. It yields the protein CASSTSREGGTEAFF.

This clone was recorded a few times. CDR3 in amino acids: CSVVSGGRGNTIYF. The CDR3 DNA sequence: TGCAGCGTTGTGTCGGGGGGCCGTGGGAACACCATATATTTT. The V and J genes are TRBV29-1 and TRBJ1-3; tentatively, D is TRBD1 (6 bases). The CDR3 contains 14 residues. V was shortened by 4 bases and J by 7 bases, with 17 bases between the two germline ends. CDR1 is SQVTM and CDR2 is ANQGSEA in the germline V gene.